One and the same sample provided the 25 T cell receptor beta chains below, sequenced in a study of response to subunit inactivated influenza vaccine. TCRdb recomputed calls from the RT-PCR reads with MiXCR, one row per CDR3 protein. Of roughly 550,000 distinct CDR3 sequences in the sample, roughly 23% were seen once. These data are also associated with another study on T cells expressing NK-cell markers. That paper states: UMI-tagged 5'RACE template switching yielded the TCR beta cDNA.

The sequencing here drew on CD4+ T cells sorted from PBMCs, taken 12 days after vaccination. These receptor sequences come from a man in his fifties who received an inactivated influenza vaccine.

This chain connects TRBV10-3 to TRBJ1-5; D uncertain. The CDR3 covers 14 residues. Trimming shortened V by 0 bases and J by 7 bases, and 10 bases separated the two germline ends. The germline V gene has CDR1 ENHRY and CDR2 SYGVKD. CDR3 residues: CAISESKGRQPQHF. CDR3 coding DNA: TGTGCCATCAGTGAGTCGAAAGGGCGGCAGCCCCAGCATTTT.

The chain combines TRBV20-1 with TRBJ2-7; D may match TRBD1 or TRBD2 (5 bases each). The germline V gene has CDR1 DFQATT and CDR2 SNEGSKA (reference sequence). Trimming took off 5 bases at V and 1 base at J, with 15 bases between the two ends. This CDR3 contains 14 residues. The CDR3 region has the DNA TGCAGTGCTTCCCGGGACGGACGATCCTACGAGCAGTACTTC. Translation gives CSASRDGRSYEQYF.

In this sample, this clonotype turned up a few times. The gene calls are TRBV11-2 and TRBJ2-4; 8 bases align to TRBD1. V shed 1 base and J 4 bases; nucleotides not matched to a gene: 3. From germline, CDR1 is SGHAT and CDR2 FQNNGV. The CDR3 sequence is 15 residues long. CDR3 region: CASSLVWTGKNIQYF. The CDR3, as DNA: TGTGCCAGCAGCTTAGTCTGGACAGGGAAAAACATTCAGTACTTC.

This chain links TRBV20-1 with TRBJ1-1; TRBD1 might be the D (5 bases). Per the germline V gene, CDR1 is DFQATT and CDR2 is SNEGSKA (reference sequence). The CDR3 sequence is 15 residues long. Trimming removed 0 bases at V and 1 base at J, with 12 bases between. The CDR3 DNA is TGCAGTGCTAGAGACCCGCCGGGGGGGAACACTGAAGCTTTCTTT. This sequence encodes CSARDPPGGNTEAFF.

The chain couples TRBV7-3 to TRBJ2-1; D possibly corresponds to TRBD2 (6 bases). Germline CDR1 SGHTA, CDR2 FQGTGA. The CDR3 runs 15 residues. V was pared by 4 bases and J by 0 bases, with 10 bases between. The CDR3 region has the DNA TGTGCCAGCAGCTCGGGTAGCGGCTCCTACAATGAGCAGTTCTTC. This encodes CASSSGSGSYNEQFF.

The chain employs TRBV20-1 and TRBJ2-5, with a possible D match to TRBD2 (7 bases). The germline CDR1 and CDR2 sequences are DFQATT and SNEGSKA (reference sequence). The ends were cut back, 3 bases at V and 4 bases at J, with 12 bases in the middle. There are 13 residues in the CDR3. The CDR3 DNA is TGCAGTGCTAGGGGAGGGGGGGTAGAGACCCAGTACTTC. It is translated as CSARGGGVETQYF.

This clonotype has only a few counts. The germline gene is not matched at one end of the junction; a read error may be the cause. In DNA, the CDR3 is TGTGCTAGCAGCTTACCGGGACCCGGGGAGCTGTTTTTT. Translation gives CASSLPGPGELFF. V usage is TRBV7-7 and J usage is TRBJ2-2; D is possibly TRBD1 or TRBD2 (5 bases each). The CDR3 extends over 13 amino acids. Germline lookup yields CDR1 SSHAT and CDR2 FNYEAQ (reference sequence).

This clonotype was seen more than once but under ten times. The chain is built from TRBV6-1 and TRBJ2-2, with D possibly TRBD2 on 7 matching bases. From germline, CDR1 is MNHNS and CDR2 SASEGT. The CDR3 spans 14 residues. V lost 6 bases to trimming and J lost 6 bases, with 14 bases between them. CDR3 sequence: CASRTKGGAGELFF. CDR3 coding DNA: TGTGCCAGCAGAACCAAAGGGGGGGCCGGGGAGCTGTTTTTT.

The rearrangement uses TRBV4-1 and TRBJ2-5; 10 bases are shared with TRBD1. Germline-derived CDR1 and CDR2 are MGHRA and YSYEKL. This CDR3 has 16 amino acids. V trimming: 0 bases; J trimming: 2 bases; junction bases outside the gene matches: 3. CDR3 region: CASSQDRGQGQETQYF. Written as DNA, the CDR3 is TGCGCCAGCAGCCAAGACCGGGGACAGGGGCAAGAGACCCAGTACTTC.

The CDR3 DNA sequence: TGCGCCAGCAGCTTGTCCGTTGGAGAGACCCAGTACTTC. Its translation: CASSLSVGETQYF. The V and J genes are TRBV5-1 and TRBJ2-5; no clear D. The CDR3 contains 13 residues. Looked up from germline, CDR1 is SGHRS and CDR2 is YFSETQ. Deletions cut 1 base from V and 4 bases from J, with 8 bases between.

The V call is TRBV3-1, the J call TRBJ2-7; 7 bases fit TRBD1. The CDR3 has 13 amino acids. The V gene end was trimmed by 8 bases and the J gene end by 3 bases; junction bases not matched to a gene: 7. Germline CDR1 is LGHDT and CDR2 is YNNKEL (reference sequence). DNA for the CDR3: TGTGCCAGCGGGTGGACAGGTAACTACGAGCAGTACTTC. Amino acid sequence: CASGWTGNYEQYF.

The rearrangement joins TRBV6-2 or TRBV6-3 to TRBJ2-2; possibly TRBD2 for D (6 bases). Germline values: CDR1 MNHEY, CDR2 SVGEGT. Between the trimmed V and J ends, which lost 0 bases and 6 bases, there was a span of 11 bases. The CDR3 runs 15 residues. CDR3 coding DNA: TGTGCCAGCAGTTACTCGGGCGGGGCGGCCGGGGAGCTGTTTTTT. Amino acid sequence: CASSYSGGAAGELFF.

For the CDR3, the DNA is TGCAGTGCTAGTCCCCCCTACGGCGGGAGGCCGGTAGATACGCAGTATTTT. This sequence encodes CSASPPYGGRPVDTQYF. The chain recombines TRBV20-1 with TRBJ2-3, with 8 bases aligning to TRBD2. After removal of 3 bases from V and 5 bases from J, the junction contained 16 bases not matched to a gene. The V gene's germline CDR1 is DFQATT and CDR2 SNEGSKA (reference sequence). The CDR3 has 17 residues.

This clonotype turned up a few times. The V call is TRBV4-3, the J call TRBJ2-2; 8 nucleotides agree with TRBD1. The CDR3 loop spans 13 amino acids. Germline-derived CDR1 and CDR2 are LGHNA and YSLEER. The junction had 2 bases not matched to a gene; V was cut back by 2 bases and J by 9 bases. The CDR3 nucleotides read TGCGCCAGCAGCCAACAGGGGGCCAGGGAGCTGTTTTTT. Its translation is CASSQQGARELFF.

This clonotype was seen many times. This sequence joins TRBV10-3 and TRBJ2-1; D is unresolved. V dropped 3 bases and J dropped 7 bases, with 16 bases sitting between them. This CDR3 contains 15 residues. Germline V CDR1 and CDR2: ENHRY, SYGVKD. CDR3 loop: CAISESSTTGNEQFF. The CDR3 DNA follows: TGTGCCATCAGTGAAAGTTCTACTACCGGGAATGAGCAGTTCTTC.

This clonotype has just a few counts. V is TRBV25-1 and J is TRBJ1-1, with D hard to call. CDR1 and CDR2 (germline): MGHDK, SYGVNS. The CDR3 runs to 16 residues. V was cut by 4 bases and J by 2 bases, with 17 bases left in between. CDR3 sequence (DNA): TGTGCCAGCAGTGTCGGATTTCTTAACGGTAACACTGAAGCTTTCTTT. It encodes CASSVGFLNGNTEAFF.

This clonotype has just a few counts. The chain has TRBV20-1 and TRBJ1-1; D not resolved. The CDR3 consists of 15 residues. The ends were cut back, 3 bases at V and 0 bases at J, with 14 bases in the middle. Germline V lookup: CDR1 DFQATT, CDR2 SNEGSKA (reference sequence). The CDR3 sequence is CSASPVWRVNTEAFF. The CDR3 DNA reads TGCAGTGCTAGTCCCGTATGGAGGGTGAACACTGAAGCTTTCTTT.

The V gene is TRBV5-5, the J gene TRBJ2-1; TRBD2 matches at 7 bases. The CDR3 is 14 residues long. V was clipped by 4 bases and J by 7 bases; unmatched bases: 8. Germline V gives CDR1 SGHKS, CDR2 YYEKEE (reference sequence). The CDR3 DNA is TGTGCCAGCAGCGGGGACTATAGGGGTAATGAGCAGTTCTTC. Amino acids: CASSGDYRGNEQFF.

The CDR3: CASSIADRSRSTYGYTF. CDR3 DNA: TGTGCCAGTAGTATAGCCGACAGGAGCCGATCAACCTATGGCTACACCTTC. The rearrangement uses TRBV19 and TRBJ1-2; the D gene is possibly TRBD1 (6 bases). The CDR3 contains 17 residues. Germline V gene sequence: CDR1 LNHDA, CDR2 SQIVND (reference sequence). The V end lost 1 base, the J end lost 4 bases, and 19 bases lay between the germline ends.

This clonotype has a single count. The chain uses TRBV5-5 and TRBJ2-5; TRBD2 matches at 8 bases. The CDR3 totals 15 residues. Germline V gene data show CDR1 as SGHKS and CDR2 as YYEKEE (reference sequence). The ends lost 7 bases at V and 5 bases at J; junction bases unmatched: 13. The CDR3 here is CASLRDGRAGETQYF. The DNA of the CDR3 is TGTGCCAGCCTAAGGGACGGGAGGGCCGGGGAGACCCAGTACTTC.

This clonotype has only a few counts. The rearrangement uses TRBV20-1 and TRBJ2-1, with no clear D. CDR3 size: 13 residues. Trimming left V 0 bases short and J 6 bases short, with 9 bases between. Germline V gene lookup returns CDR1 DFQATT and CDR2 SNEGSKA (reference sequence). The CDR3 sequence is CSARDQQSNEQFF. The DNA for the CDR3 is TGCAGTGCTAGAGATCAGCAGTCCAATGAGCAGTTCTTC.

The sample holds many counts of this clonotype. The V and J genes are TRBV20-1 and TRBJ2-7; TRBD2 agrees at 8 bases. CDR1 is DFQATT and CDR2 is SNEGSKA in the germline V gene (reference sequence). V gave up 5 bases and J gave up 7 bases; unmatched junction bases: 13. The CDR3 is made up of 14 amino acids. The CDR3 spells CSAFGPGTSLEQYF. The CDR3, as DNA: TGCAGTGCTTTTGGACCTGGGACTAGTCTTGAGCAGTACTTC.

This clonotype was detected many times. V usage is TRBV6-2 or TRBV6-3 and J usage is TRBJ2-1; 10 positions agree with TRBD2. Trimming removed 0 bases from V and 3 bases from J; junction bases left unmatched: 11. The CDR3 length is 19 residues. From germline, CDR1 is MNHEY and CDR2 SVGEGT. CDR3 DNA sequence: TGTGCCAGCAGTTACTCGGGGACGCCGGGACTAGCGATCTACAATGAGCAGTTCTTC. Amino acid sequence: CASSYSGTPGLAIYNEQFF.

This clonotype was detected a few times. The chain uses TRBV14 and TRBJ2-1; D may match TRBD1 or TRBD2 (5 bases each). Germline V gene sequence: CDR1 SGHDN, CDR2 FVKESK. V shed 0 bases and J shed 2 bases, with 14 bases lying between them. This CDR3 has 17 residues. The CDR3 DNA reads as TGTGCCAGCAGCCAAGATCGGCAGAGGGGCCCCTACAATGAGCAGTTCTTC. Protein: CASSQDRQRGPYNEQFF. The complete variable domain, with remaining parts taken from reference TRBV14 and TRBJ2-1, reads EAGVTQFPSHSVIEKGQTVTLRCDPISGHDNLYWYRRVMGKEIKFLLHFVKESKQDESGMPNNRFLAERTGGTYSTLKVQPAELEDSGVYFCASSQDRQRGPYNEQFFGPGTRLTVL.

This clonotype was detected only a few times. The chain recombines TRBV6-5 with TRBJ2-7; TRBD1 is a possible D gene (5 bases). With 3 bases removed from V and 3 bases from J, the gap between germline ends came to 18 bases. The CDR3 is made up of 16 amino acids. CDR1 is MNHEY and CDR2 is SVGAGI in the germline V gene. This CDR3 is CASSYNSAGPFYEQYF. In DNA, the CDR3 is TGTGCCAGCAGTTATAATTCAGCAGGGCCCTTCTACGAGCAGTACTTC.